The T cell receptor beta chain described here comes from a study of T cells in Graves' hyperthyroidism and ophthalmopathy. Study-level results: Most thyroid clonotypes expanded above 0.001 appeared in blood too. Onset of ophthalmopathy came a median around 7.1 months after the model predicted it.

Lactation, pregnancy, other autoimmune disease or uncontrolled infection led to exclusion of patients. Diagnoses used clinical symptoms, serum thyroxine and TRAb, thyroid ultrasound and orbital computed tomography. TCR beta CDR3 regions were amplified from RNA transcripts. When the TCR CDR3 underwent first-round RT-PCR, the HTBI primer set was used. TCRdb recomputed calls from the multiplex PCR reads with MiXCR, one row per CDR3 protein. The data contain approximately 300,000 distinct CDR3 sequences, 17% of them singletons. Regarding this clonotype: Its target is unknown.

The V and J ends lost 0 bases and 3 bases respectively, with 9 bases between them. Per germline, CDR1 MNHNY and CDR2 SVGAGI (reference sequence). This CDR3 contains 15 residues. The sequence was obtained from a woman aged 55-69 years with Graves' ophthalmopathy. Sequencing was done on a sample of blood. The chain joins TRBV6-6 to TRBJ1-5; D ambiguous. The CDR3 here is CASSYSRVLNQPQHF. The CDR3 nucleotides are TGTGCCAGCAGTTACTCGAGGGTACTCAATCAGCCCCAGCATTTT.